Listed here are 10 T cell receptor beta chains from one sample, sequenced in a study of T cells in Graves' hyperthyroidism and ophthalmopathy. TCR beta CDR3 regions were amplified from RNA. HTBI primers were used for first-round RT-PCR of the TCR CDR3. MiXCR was run by TCRdb on the multiplex PCR reads, yielding one entry per CDR3 protein. The sample includes 300,000 to 450,000 distinct CDR3 sequences, 14% of them seen just once. Material for sequencing was blood. These receptors originate from a woman under 40 with Graves' ophthalmopathy.

This clonotype has ten or more counts. V gene TRBV30 combines with J gene TRBJ1-4; D is undetermined. Trimming cost V 0 bases and J 2 bases, with 7 bases left between them. The CDR3 runs to 14 residues. Germline V gene sequence: CDR1 GTSNPN, CDR2 SVGIG (reference sequence). The CDR3: CAWSVLGTNEKLFF. CDR3 nucleotide sequence: TGTGCCTGGAGTGTTCTAGGCACTAATGAAAAACTGTTTTTT.

This clonotype has just a few counts. V and J are TRBV29-1 and TRBJ2-7; D is ambiguous. This CDR3 has 13 residues. V was cut by 4 bases and J by 1 base, with 11 bases left in between. CDR1 and CDR2 (germline): SQVTM, ANQGSEA. CDR3 in DNA: TGCAGCGTTGGGCAGAAGCTTTCCTACGAGCAGTACTTC. It yields the protein CSVGQKLSYEQYF.

This clonotype showed up just a few times. The rearrangement links TRBV2 to TRBJ2-2; TRBD2 matches 8 bases. V trimming: 8 bases; J trimming: 3 bases; junction bases outside the gene matches: 5. The CDR3 contains 14 residues. The germline gives CDR1 SNHLY, CDR2 FYNNEI. CDR3 in amino acids: CASRGSGDTGELFF. DNA of the CDR3: TGTGCCAGCCGGGGTAGCGGGGACACCGGGGAGCTGTTTTTT.

The chain uses TRBV28 and TRBJ2-5, with TRBD2 matching over 12 bases. With 8 bases clipped from V and 3 bases from J, the junction kept 7 bases outside the gene matches. This CDR3 spans 15 amino acids. CDR1 MDHEN and CDR2 SYDVKM come from the germline V gene. The CDR3 spells CASGASGGAEETQYF. CDR3 nucleotide sequence: TGTGCCAGCGGTGCTAGCGGGGGGGCGGAAGAGACCCAGTACTTC.

This clonotype was seen repeatedly, ten times or more. The chain employs TRBV5-4 and TRBJ2-7; TRBD2 aligns across 12 bases. The CDR3 loop spans 14 amino acids. V lost 3 bases to trimming and J lost 6 bases; unmatched junction nucleotides: 4. Per the germline V gene, CDR1 is SGHNT and CDR2 is YYREEE (reference sequence). CDR3 sequence (DNA): TGTGCCAGCAGCTCCTGGGGACTAGCGGGCGAGCAGTACTTC. This encodes CASSSWGLAGEQYF.

Comments on this clonotype: One end of the junction is discordant with germline, which a read error may explain. The chain links TRBV25-1 to TRBJ1-2; tentative D call: TRBD1 (5 bases). The germline gives CDR1 MGHDK, CDR2 SYGVNS. The CDR3 extends over 14 amino acids. This chain's CDR3 is CASSEPGLNYDYTF. The CDR3 DNA reads as TGTGCCAGCAGTGAACCGGGGCTTAACTATGACTACACCTTC.

This clonotype was recorded at least ten times. This rearrangement joins TRBV7-9 to TRBJ2-7; possibly TRBD2 for D (5 bases). The germline V gene encodes CDR1 SEHNR and CDR2 FQNEAQ (reference sequence). The CDR3 covers 15 residues. With 4 bases removed from V and 1 base from J, the gap between germline ends came to 14 bases. The CDR3 coding sequence is TGTGCCAGCAGCTCCTCCGGTCGCGGGTCCTACGAGCAGTACTTC. It encodes CASSSSGRGSYEQYF.

The chain is built from TRBV27 and TRBJ1-1, with D tentatively TRBD1 (5 bases). The ends were cut back, 5 bases at V and 7 bases at J, with 11 bases in the middle. The V gene's germline CDR1 is MNHEY and CDR2 SMNVEV (reference sequence). The CDR3 length is 12 residues. The CDR3 sequence is CASSTRVGEAFF. As DNA, the CDR3 is TGTGCCAGCAGTACCAGGGTCGGTGAAGCTTTCTTT.

The CDR3 is CASSPGQGRSTDTQYF. The CDR3 nucleotides read TGTGCCAGCTCACCCGGACAGGGGAGAAGCACAGATACGCAGTATTTT. The genes are TRBV18 and TRBJ2-3, with 9 bases fitting TRBD1. This CDR3 contains 16 residues. The V and J ends lost 3 bases and 0 bases, in that order; junction bases with no gene match: 4. CDR1 is KGHSH, CDR2 LQKENI, per germline.

Worth noting for this clonotype: Since a much larger clone is just one base distant, this may be a read error. The chain couples TRBV9 to TRBJ2-7, with 8 positions matching TRBD2. CDR1 SGDLS and CDR2 YYNGEE come from the germline V gene. This CDR3 has 17 amino acids. CDR3 in amino acids: CARSVDGSAGVLNEQYF. The CDR3, as DNA: TGTGCCCGCAGCGTAGATGGATCAGCGGGGGTGTTGAACGAGCAGTACTTC.